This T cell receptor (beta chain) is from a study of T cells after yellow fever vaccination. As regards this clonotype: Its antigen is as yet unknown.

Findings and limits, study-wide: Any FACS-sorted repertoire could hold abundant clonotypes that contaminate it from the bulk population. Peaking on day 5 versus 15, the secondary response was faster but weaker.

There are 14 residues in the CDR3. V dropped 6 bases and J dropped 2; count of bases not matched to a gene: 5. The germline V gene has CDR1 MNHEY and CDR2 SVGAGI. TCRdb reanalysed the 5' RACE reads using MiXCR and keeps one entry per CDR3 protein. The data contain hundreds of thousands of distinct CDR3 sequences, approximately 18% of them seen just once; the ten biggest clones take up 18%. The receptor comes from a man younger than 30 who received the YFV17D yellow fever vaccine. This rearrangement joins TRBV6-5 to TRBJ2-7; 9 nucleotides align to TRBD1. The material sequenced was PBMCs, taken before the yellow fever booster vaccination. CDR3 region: CASRRDREAYEQYV. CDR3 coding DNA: TGTGCCAGCAGGCGGGACAGGGAGGCCTACGAGCAGTACGTC.